The clone carrying this T cell receptor beta chain has only a few counts. Researchers prepared the TCRbeta library using unique molecular identifiers, the study reports. TCRdb analysed the PCR reads with MiXCR anew, one entry per CDR3 protein. The sample has around 600,000 distinct CDR3 sequences, around 17% seen once. The data derive from a study of T-cell reconstitution after alpha-beta-depleted transplantation in children. CDR3 length: 15 amino acids. V shed 3 bases and J shed 0 bases, with 10 bases lying between them. Germline lookup yields CDR1 LGHNA and CDR2 YNFKEQ. Sample: PBMCs from the stem cell graft donor, taken from the stem cell graft. This sequence originates from a human donor who donated a stem cell graft to a child with acute myeloid leukemia. The chain joins TRBV4-2 to TRBJ2-3; D call uncertain. The CDR3 nucleotides are TGTGCCAGCAGCCAGAACCCGCGGAGCACAGATACGCAGTATTTT. Translated: CASSQNPRSTDTQYF.